The present T cell receptor (beta chain) was sequenced within a study of CD8 T cells in Susac syndrome. Trimming took off 7 bases at V and 2 bases at J, with 20 bases between the two ends. The CDR3 loop spans 15 amino acids. Germline lookup yields CDR1 DFQATT and CDR2 SNEGSKA (reference sequence). As regards this clonotype: Its target is not known.

The study, taken as a whole, reports: The authors acknowledged that the study's TCR sequencing and HLA analysis involved relatively few individuals. No clonal expansion appeared among CD4+ T cells in Susac patients.

An amount of RNA that ranged from roughly 0.5 to 1 ug was reverse transcribed with random hexamers. One entry per CDR3 protein results from TCRdb running MiXCR on the immunoSEQ multiplex PCR reads. In the table there are roughly 80,000 distinct CDR3 sequences, roughly 91% of which are singletons. The TEMRA cells underwent FACS enrichment, while the CD8+ and CD4+ T cells underwent negative isolation. The rearrangement links TRBV20-1 to TRBJ2-5, with unresolved D. The sequenced material came from CD4+ T cells from PBMCs. The sequence came from a human donor with Susac syndrome. This CDR3 reads CSVSEATLRQETQYF. The CDR3 DNA reads as TGCAGTGTTTCAGAGGCGACCCTCCGACAAGAGACCCAGTACTTC.